The clone carrying this T cell receptor (beta chain) was seen repeatedly, ten times or more. Its antigen is still unknown. Amplification of TCR alpha and beta CDR3 regions from RNA used iRepertoire nested multiplex PCR. TCRdb reprocessed the multiplex PCR reads via MiXCR and lists one record per CDR3 protein. The sample contains about 130,000 distinct CDR3 sequences, under 30% of which appear only once. The sample is drawn from a study of glioma-infiltrating T cells. Study conclusions and caveats: Gliomas, especially low-grade, showed above-expected tissue-blood divergence; non-neoplastic patients showed below.

CDR1 is MGHRA, CDR2 YSYEKL, per germline. CDR3 length: 12 residues. V dropped 4 bases and J dropped 8 bases, with 8 bases sitting between them. Sequencing was performed on glioma tissue, nonneoplastic brain tissue, or PBMCs (not recorded which). This TCR was recovered from a human donor with low-grade glioma or glioblastoma, undergoing nonglioma brain surgery, or in good health (not recorded which). The V and J genes are TRBV4-1 and TRBJ1-4; no definite D call. The CDR3 bases are TGCGCCAGCAGCCGCTCTTGGGAAAAACTGTTTTTT. This codes for CASSRSWEKLFF.